A single sample gave rise to the 32 T cell receptor beta chains below, sequenced in a study of monozygotic twins with inflammatory bowel disease. TCRdb reprocessed the 5' RACE reads, keeping one entry per CDR3 protein, no DNA. The sample has about 210,000 distinct CDR3 sequences. The sample taken for sequencing was blood. These receptor sequences come from a human donor with ulcerative colitis or Crohn's disease, or a healthy co-twin of an affected twin (not recorded which).

The chain combines TRBV7-9 with TRBJ1-2; as DNA is missing, the TRBD1 call by TCRdb cannot be tested. CDR1 is SEHNR and CDR2 is FQNEAQ in the germline V gene (reference sequence). The CDR3 loop spans 15 amino acids. The chain's CDR3 is CASSLGGAEPGGYTF.

This rearrangement joins TRBV5-5 to TRBJ1-5; TCRdb's assignment of TRBD1 cannot be checked, as there is no DNA. This CDR3 spans 18 amino acids. Germline assignment: CDR1 SGHKS and CDR2 YYEKEE (reference sequence). The CDR3 is CASSLFYTRQQPNQPQHF. The entire variable domain, with the rest obtained from reference TRBV5-5 and TRBJ1-5, is as follows: DAGVTQSPTHLIKTRGQQVTLRCSPISGHKSVSWYQQVLGQGPQFIFQYYEKEERGRGNFPDRFSARQFPNYSSELNVNALLLGDSALYLCASSLFYTRQQPNQPQHFGDGTRLSIL.

The chain recombines TRBV7-2 with TRBJ1-5; TCRdb selects TRBD1, and the lack of DNA leaves this call unchecked. CDR3 size: 13 residues. CDR1 is SGHTA, CDR2 FQGNSA, per germline. This chain's CDR3 is CASSWDLNQPQHF.

The chain's CDR3 is CASSGRSALGYNEQFF. V gene TRBV6-1 combines with J gene TRBJ2-1; lacking DNA, the TRBD2 call made by TCRdb goes unchecked. Germline V gives CDR1 MNHNS, CDR2 SASEGT. The CDR3 loop spans 16 amino acids.

The rearrangement links TRBV6-5 to TRBJ1-1. CDR3 length: 15 residues. Germline lookup yields CDR1 MNHEY and CDR2 SVGAGI. The CDR3 sequence is CASSYFGSGRTEAFF.

The V and J genes are TRBV18 and TRBJ2-1; TCRdb calls TRBD1, which cannot be checked without DNA. CDR1 KGHSH and CDR2 LQKENI come from the germline V gene. This CDR3 is built from 16 residues. The chain's CDR3 is CASSPQTGEGPNEQFF.

This chain uses TRBV12-3 or TRBV12-4 with TRBJ2-7; TCRdb gives TRBD2 as the D gene, but with no DNA this cannot be confirmed. The CDR3 runs 16 residues. Here the CDR3 reads CASSLVLAGTSYEQYF.

The rearrangement uses TRBV7-9 and TRBJ2-5; TCRdb gives TRBD1 as the D gene, but with no DNA this cannot be confirmed. The CDR3 covers 15 residues. Germline CDR1 SEHNR, CDR2 FQNEAQ (reference sequence). CDR3 residues: CASSFQQGQGETQYF. The entire variable domain, with the rest obtained from reference TRBV7-9 and TRBJ2-5, is as follows: DTGVSQNPRHKITKRGQNVTFRCDPISEHNRLYWYRQTLGQGPEFLTYFQNEAQLEKSRLLSDRFSAERPKGSFSTLEIQRTEQGDSAMYLCASSFQQGQGETQYFGPGTRLLVL.

The chain recombines TRBV5-1 with TRBJ2-3; TCRdb indicates TRBD1, and absent DNA this call remains unverified. CDR1 and CDR2 (germline): SGHRS, YFSETQ. The CDR3 runs 14 residues. The CDR3 loop reads CASSPGSLTDTQYF.

This chain connects TRBV3-1 to TRBJ1-1. Looked up from germline, CDR1 is LGHDT and CDR2 is YNNKEL (reference sequence). The CDR3 runs to 11 residues. CDR3 residues: CASSISGEAFF. Using reference TRBV3-1 and TRBJ1-1 for the parts outside the CDR3, the full variable domain is DTAVSQTPKYLVTQMGNDKSIKCEQNLGHDTMYWYKQDSKKFLKIMFSYNNKELIINETVPNRFSPKSPDKAHLNLHINSLELGDSAVYFCASSISGEAFFGQGTRLTVV.

The chain is built from TRBV15 and TRBJ2-2. The CDR3 sequence is 15 residues long. Germline CDR1 and CDR2: LNHNV and YYDKDF (reference sequence). This CDR3 is CATSRAGLGTGELFF.

V is TRBV5-1 and J is TRBJ2-1; there is no DNA to check the TCRdb D call of TRBD1. Germline CDR1 reads SGHRS; CDR2 reads YFSETQ. The CDR3 runs 16 residues. CDR3: CASSRNSRGGYNEQFF.

The rearrangement uses TRBV6-9 and TRBJ2-1. Looked up from germline, CDR1 is MNHGY and CDR2 is SVAAGI. This CDR3 is built from 12 residues. The chain's CDR3 is CASIRTRDEQFF.

The chain has TRBV7-2 and TRBJ2-7. The CDR3 has 16 residues. In germline, CDR1 is SGHTA, CDR2 FQGNSA. CDR3 region: CASSPYSDMSSYEQYF. The full variable domain, rest sourced from reference TRBV7-2 and TRBJ2-7, is GAGVSQSPSNKVTEKGKDVELRCDPISGHTALYWYRQSLGQGLEFLIYFQGNSAPDKSGLPSDRFSAERTGGSVSTLTIQRTQQEDSAVYLCASSPYSDMSSYEQYFGPGTRLTVT.

The rearrangement links TRBV20-1 to TRBJ2-2; the TRBD1 assignment by TCRdb is unverifiable without DNA. The length of the CDR3 is 16 residues. Germline CDR1 reads DFQATT; CDR2 reads SNEGSKA (reference sequence). CDR3 sequence reads: CSARDPRGPHTGELFF.

The gene calls are TRBV4-1 and TRBJ1-5; TCRdb selects TRBD1, and the lack of DNA leaves this call unchecked. Germline-derived CDR1 and CDR2 are MGHRA and YSYEKL. This CDR3 is 17 amino acids long. The CDR3 loop is CASSQDGGGRGNQPQHF.

This chain links TRBV27 with TRBJ2-7. Germline CDR1 and CDR2: MNHEY and SMNVEV (reference sequence). The CDR3 has 13 amino acids. This CDR3 is CASSLQYQGEQYF.

The V gene is TRBV7-7, the J gene TRBJ2-2; TCRdb selects TRBD2, and the lack of DNA leaves this call unchecked. Germline V gene lookup returns CDR1 SSHAT and CDR2 FNYEAQ (reference sequence). CDR3 length: 19 residues. The chain's CDR3 is CASSSDLRGARSNTGELFF.

This rearrangement joins TRBV15 to TRBJ2-7; absent DNA, TCRdb's TRBD1 call cannot be checked. CDR1 is LNHNV, CDR2 YYDKDF, per germline (reference sequence). This CDR3 is 13 amino acids long. The CDR3 is CATSSGQVNEQYF.

The chain is built from TRBV5-1 and TRBJ1-3; checking the TCRdb D call of TRBD1 is not possible without DNA. In germline, CDR1 is SGHRS, CDR2 YFSETQ. CDR3 length: 14 residues. CDR3 loop: CASSYGLSGGTIYF.

The CDR3 region is CASSLERGAPWGNEQFF. This sequence joins TRBV5-6 and TRBJ2-1; as DNA is missing, the TRBD2 call by TCRdb cannot be tested. The CDR3 covers 17 residues. Per the germline V gene, CDR1 is SGHDT and CDR2 is YYEEEE.

The chain has TRBV11-2 and TRBJ1-4; the D call from TCRdb, TRBD1, cannot be confirmed without DNA. Germline CDR1 is SGHAT and CDR2 is FQNNGV. This CDR3 is built from 14 residues. CDR3 residues: CASSLDWAREKLFF.

This sequence joins TRBV20-1 and TRBJ2-1; without DNA, the TCRdb call of TRBD2 cannot be checked. The CDR3 has 16 amino acids. Germline V lookup: CDR1 DFQATT, CDR2 SNEGSKA (reference sequence). The CDR3 sequence is CSATSPSRTSYNEQFF.

V usage is TRBV5-1 and J usage is TRBJ2-1; the TCRdb call, TRBD1, lacks DNA for checking. Looked up from germline, CDR1 is SGHRS and CDR2 is YFSETQ. This CDR3 region has 14 residues. This CDR3 is CASSPGQGNNEQFF.

The rearrangement uses TRBV7-2 and TRBJ1-5; without DNA, the TCRdb call of TRBD1 cannot be checked. CDR1 and CDR2 from the germline V gene are SGHTA and FQGNSA. CDR3 length equals 14 residues. CDR3: CAISIGDRNQPQHF.

The chain recombines TRBV19 with TRBJ1-5; lacking DNA, the TRBD1 call made by TCRdb goes unchecked. The CDR3 is 16 residues long. Germline CDR1 is LNHDA and CDR2 is SQIVND (reference sequence). CDR3 protein: CASSPQWDAGNQPQHF.

The rearrangement joins TRBV20-1 to TRBJ1-1; TCRdb's D call, TRBD1, is unchecked because there is no DNA. This CDR3 comprises 14 residues. The V gene's germline CDR1 is DFQATT and CDR2 SNEGSKA (reference sequence). CDR3 amino acids: CSAPPHPKNTEAFF.

V and J are TRBV28 and TRBJ1-6. The CDR3 totals 14 residues. Germline CDR1 MDHEN, CDR2 SYDVKM. CDR3 residues: CASSSLGHNSPLHF.

The chain couples TRBV23-1 to TRBJ1-1. TRBV23-1 is marked as an open reading frame, function uncertain. The length of the CDR3 is 15 residues. The CDR3 loop is CASSQSTEMVTEAFF.

The chain has TRBV7-3 and TRBJ2-2. CDR1 is SGHTA, CDR2 FQGTGA, per germline. The CDR3 consists of 12 residues. CDR3 sequence reads: CASSSGSGELFF. Supplemented by reference TRBV7-3 and TRBJ2-2, the full variable domain reads GAGVSQTPSNKVTEKGKYVELRCDPISGHTALYWYRQSLGQGPEFLIYFQGTGAADDSGLPNDRFFAVRPEGSVSTLKIQRTERGDSAVYLCASSSGSGELFFGEGSRLTVL.

The gene calls are TRBV5-1 and TRBJ1-2; TCRdb indicates TRBD1, and absent DNA this call remains unverified. Germline V gene lookup returns CDR1 SGHRS and CDR2 YFSETQ. The CDR3 loop spans 15 amino acids. CDR3: CASSLARQTNYGYTF.

The genes are TRBV4-2 and TRBJ2-1; without DNA, the TCRdb call of TRBD1 cannot be checked. CDR3 length equals 16 residues. Germline values: CDR1 LGHNA, CDR2 YNFKEQ. CDR3 region: CASSQVEGGQDNEQFF.